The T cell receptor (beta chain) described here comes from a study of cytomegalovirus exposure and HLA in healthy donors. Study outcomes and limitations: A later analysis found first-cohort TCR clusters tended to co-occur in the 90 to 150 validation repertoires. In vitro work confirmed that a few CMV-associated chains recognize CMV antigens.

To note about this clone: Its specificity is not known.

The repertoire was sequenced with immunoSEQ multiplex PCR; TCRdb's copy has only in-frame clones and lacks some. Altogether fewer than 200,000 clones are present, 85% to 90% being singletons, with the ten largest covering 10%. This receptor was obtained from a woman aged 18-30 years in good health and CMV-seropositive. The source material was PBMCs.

CDR3: CATQRELPYEQYF. Here the CDR3 DNA reads TGCGCCACCCAGCGGGAGCTCCCCTACGAGCAGTACTTC. The V call is TRBV10-2, the J call TRBJ2-7, with 8 bases that match TRBD2. V lost 10 bases, J lost 2 bases, and 7 bases stayed unmatched. The CDR3 is made up of 13 amino acids. CDR1 WSHSY and CDR2 SAAADI come from the germline V gene.